This is a list of T cell receptor beta chains from one sample in a study of monozygotic twins with inflammatory bowel disease. TCRdb reanalyzed the 5' RACE reads, giving one entry per CDR3 protein sequence and no DNA. The sample data list tens of thousands of distinct CDR3 sequences. The sequenced sample consisted of blood. These receptors all come from a human donor with ulcerative colitis or Crohn's disease, or a healthy co-twin of an affected twin (not recorded which). The CDR3 runs from the conserved cysteine through the conserved F or W.

J,V,CDR3
TRBJ1-2,TRBV4-2,CASSKRGDQDYGYTF
TRBJ2-1,TRBV20-1,CSASRDLSYNEQFF
TRBJ2-1,TRBV7-9,CASSYQDRRGNEQFF
TRBJ2-1,TRBV5-1,CASSLSTVFDEQFF
TRBJ1-3,TRBV29-1,CSVEDGTLSGNTIYF
TRBJ2-1,TRBV11-3,CASSQSGWGGMNEQFF
TRBJ2-1,TRBV4-2,CASSQPPGNTNEQFF
TRBJ1-1,TRBV12-3/TRBV12-4,CASSSGQPGRMNTEAFF
TRBJ2-3,TRBV5-1,CASSLTRVTDTQYF
TRBJ1-5,TRBV28,CASRDRNVQPQHF
TRBJ2-3,TRBV2,CASRTSGGSDTQYF
TRBJ1-1,TRBV20-1,CSASDRQNTEAFF
TRBJ2-2,TRBV5-6,CASSFDRNTGELFF
TRBJ1-4,TRBV12-3/TRBV12-4,CASKGDNEKLFF
TRBJ2-7,TRBV5-1,CASSLSEEAEQYF
TRBJ1-1,TRBV7-9,CASSSTGTEAFF
TRBJ1-5,TRBV3-1,CASSQAVNQPQHF
TRBJ2-1,TRBV24-1,CATSDLPAGGNNEQFF
TRBJ2-3,TRBV5-1,CASSLDLAQYF
TRBJ1-4,TRBV5-1,CASSLFGGEGEKLFF
TRBJ2-1,TRBV25-1,CASSETSGGLRNEQFF
TRBJ1-2,TRBV29-1,CSVEVSPGYTF
TRBJ1-5,TRBV11-2,CASSLTVGPGGNQPQHF
TRBJ1-2,TRBV24-1,CATSDTGYNYGYTF
TRBJ2-3,TRBV7-2,CASSLLRTTDTQYF
TRBJ2-1,TRBV7-2,CASSPKRNSYNEQFF
TRBJ2-7,TRBV5-1,CASSLGGTQTYEQYF
TRBJ1-2,TRBV3-1,CASSQDPQGRGYTF
TRBJ1-1,TRBV20-1,CSAFSLGRSNTEAFF
TRBJ2-1,TRBV18,CASSPWTPLAGGHEQFF
TRBJ1-1,TRBV4-1,CASSLGPSGNTEAFF
TRBJ1-5,TRBV7-6,CASSLEQGFNQPQHF
TRBJ2-2,TRBV5-1,CASSLSQGNTGELFF
TRBJ2-2,TRBV7-6,CASSLAGLSNTGELFF
TRBJ1-6,TRBV7-2,CASSDDRDSPLHF
TRBJ1-2,TRBV20-1,CSASRDRNNYGYTF
TRBJ2-5,TRBV27,CASRLRTGTSSETQYF
TRBJ1-6,TRBV18,CASSPTGQSLSSPLHF
TRBJ2-2,TRBV4-1,CASSQDPRVTFNGELFF